The sequence of this T cell receptor beta chain was determined in a study of shared clonotypes between healthy human individuals. Germline V gene lookup returns CDR1 KGHSH and CDR2 LQKENI. Trimming shortened V by 1 base and J by 4 bases, and 10 bases separated the two germline ends. This CDR3 region has 14 residues. As regards this clone: The antigen is unknown.

Libraries were prepared by immunoSEQ multiplex PCR; TCRdb keeps only in-frame clonotypes and omits some of them. The table shows about 1.5 million clones, with 98% occurring only once. From CD4+ cells came CD45RA+ naive and CD45RA-negative memory subsets. General study results and limits: The expectation was that sequencing depth would affect clonotype sharing among donors. The researchers took only blood, and tissue repertoires probably look different. Among the subsets, naive ones generally showed larger estimated richness than memory ones.

This receptor was identified in a man aged 25 to 40 in good health. The source material was naive CD4+ T cells sorted from blood. Subset defined: CD45RA+ positively selected. The chain employs TRBV18 and TRBJ1-1, with a possible D match to TRBD1 (5 bases). The CDR3 DNA reads as TGTGCCAGCTCACCACTGGGGGAAACCACTGAAGCTTTCTTT. It is translated as CASSPLGETTEAFF.